Each of the 19 T cell receptor beta chains below was sequenced from the same sample in a study of regulatory T cells in long-lasting Graves disease. Time point described: newly diagnosed GD, antithyroid drugs for less than 3 months. Following extraction of RNA from PBMCs, that RNA was used to make the TCR library. Investigators prepared the TCR beta libraries by applying iRepertoire HTBI primers and Arm-PCR of CDR3 regions. TCRdb re-called the multiplex PCR reads through MiXCR, storing one row per CDR3 protein. The profile covers about 540,000 distinct CDR3 sequences, with around an eighth appearing a single time and roughly 9.7% taken by the ten largest. This same sample was also taken into another study, of T cells in Graves' hyperthyroidism and ophthalmopathy.

The specimen was peripheral blood mononuclear cells (PBMCs), collected at new diagnosis, from a patient treated with antithyroid drugs. The source of these receptors is a man younger than 40 with Graves disease.

This clonotype was detected ten times or more. V and J are TRBV3-1 and TRBJ2-1; 8 bases match TRBD2. The CDR3 is 12 amino acids. The trim removed 8 bases at V and 8 bases at J, leaving 5 bases unmatched. Germline V CDR1 and CDR2: LGHDT, YNNKEL (reference sequence). DNA for the CDR3: TGTGCCAGCCTCGGGACTAGGGATGAGCAGTTCTTC. Protein sequence: CASLGTRDEQFF.

This clonotype was picked up many times. The chain has TRBV7-3 and TRBJ2-1, with 12 bases fitting TRBD2. The CDR3 is made up of 16 amino acids. In germline, CDR1 is SGHTA, CDR2 FQGTGA. Trimming removed 5 bases from V and 5 bases from J; junction bases left unmatched: 7. The CDR3 DNA sequence: TGTGCCAGCAGCACCCCCTCTAGCGGGAGGGACAATGAGCAGTTCTTC. Its protein product is CASSTPSSGRDNEQFF.

The sample holds many counts of this clonotype. The J gene is TRBJ2-5, the V gene TRBV12-3 or TRBV12-4; D is undetermined. This CDR3 contains 11 residues. Trimming pared 6 bases from V and 3 bases from J, leaving 5 bases between. The CDR3 region has the DNA TGTGCCAGCAGCTCCGAAGAGACCCAGTACTTC. Residues: CASSSEETQYF.

The chain is built from TRBV3-1 and TRBJ2-1; 9 nucleotides align to TRBD2. The V gene end was trimmed by 4 bases and the J gene end by 7 bases; junction bases not matched to a gene: 5. The CDR3 loop spans 14 amino acids. The germline V gene has CDR1 LGHDT and CDR2 YNNKEL (reference sequence). The CDR3 is CASSRGRAGNEQFF. CDR3 bases: TGTGCCAGCAGCCGCGGGAGGGCCGGGAATGAGCAGTTCTTC.

In DNA form, the CDR3 reads TGTGCCAGCAGCTTTGTTATGGGACTGAATTTCTTC. This encodes CASSFVMGLNFF. The rearrangement joins TRBV7-2 to TRBJ2-1, with TRBD2 as a possible D gene (6 bases). The germline V and J ends were trimmed by 3 bases and 16 bases, with 16 bases remaining between them. This CDR3 comprises 12 residues. The germline gives CDR1 SGHTA, CDR2 FQGNSA.

This clonotype occurred many times. The V and J genes are TRBV2 and TRBJ1-1; tentatively, D is TRBD1 (5 bases). The CDR3 runs 14 residues. Germline-derived CDR1 and CDR2 are SNHLY and FYNNEI. The V gene lost 9 bases and the J gene lost 0 bases, with 14 bases spanning the gap. The CDR3 DNA is TGTGCCAGTGGGGGTGTAGGCATGAACACTGAAGCTTTCTTT. Its translation: CASGGVGMNTEAFF.

This clonotype was counted between two and nine times. J is TRBJ1-5 and V is TRBV11-2; the D gene is possibly TRBD1 (5 bases). The CDR3 covers 14 residues. Germline values: CDR1 SGHAT, CDR2 FQNNGV. Trimming took 1 base from V and 6 from J, leaving 10 bases between them. CDR3 sequence (DNA): TGTGCCAGCAGCTTAGGGGTGGGGGGTCAGCCCCAGCATTTT. This sequence encodes CASSLGVGGQPQHF.

The sample holds many counts of this clonotype. The chain recombines TRBV20-1 with TRBJ1-5; 8 bases map to TRBD1. There are 15 residues in the CDR3. With 0 bases clipped from V and 6 bases from J, the junction kept 7 bases outside the gene matches. CDR1 DFQATT and CDR2 SNEGSKA come from the germline V gene (reference sequence). As DNA, the CDR3 is TGCAGTGCTAGAGACCCCGGACAGGGAAGTCAGCCCCAGCATTTT. Translation gives CSARDPGQGSQPQHF.

The J gene is TRBJ2-5, the V gene TRBV5-6, with D hard to call. CDR1 and CDR2 from the germline V gene are SGHDT and YYEEEE. V dropped 4 bases and J dropped 7 bases, with 8 bases sitting between them. This CDR3 has 11 amino acids. The CDR3 DNA sequence: TGTGCCAGCAGCATGAGCAGGACCCAGTACTTC. This sequence encodes CASSMSRTQYF.

This clonotype has a count of ten or more. The rearrangement links TRBV29-1 to TRBJ2-1; 8 bases fit TRBD2. The V gene end was trimmed by 3 bases and the J gene end by 5 bases; junction bases not matched to a gene: 6. From germline, CDR1 is SQVTM and CDR2 ANQGSEA. This CDR3 region has 14 residues. CDR3 coding DNA: TGCAGCGTTGAGTCGCTAGCGGGCCACAATGAGCAGTTCTTC. Translated, it gives CSVESLAGHNEQFF.

This clonotype was detected many times. This chain connects TRBV12-3 or TRBV12-4 to TRBJ2-7, with 13 positions matching TRBD2. The CDR3 has 16 residues. The junction had 10 bases not matched to a gene; V was cut back by 6 bases and J by 5 bases. CDR3 protein: CASSSGTSGIAHEQYF. The CDR3 DNA is TGTGCCAGCAGCTCCGGGACTAGCGGGATTGCCCACGAGCAGTACTTC.

This clonotype has at least ten counts. This rearrangement joins TRBV20-1 to TRBJ1-1; D unclear. Germline V gene data show CDR1 as DFQATT and CDR2 as SNEGSKA (reference sequence). With 0 bases removed from V and 11 bases from J, the gap between germline ends came to 16 bases. This CDR3 has 13 residues. The CDR3 nucleotides are TGCAGTGCTAGAGATCAGGCGGGCATGAGTGCTTTCTTT. Translating gives CSARDQAGMSAFF.

This clonotype turned up a few times. The chain combines TRBV7-7 with TRBJ2-1; possible D gene TRBD2, 6 bases. V was trimmed by 10 bases and J by 2 bases, leaving 12 bases between them. There are 13 residues in the CDR3. Per germline, CDR1 SSHAT and CDR2 FNYEAQ (reference sequence). In DNA, the CDR3 is TGTGCCACGGGGGACGGACCCTACAATGAGCAGTTCTTC. Its protein product is CATGDGPYNEQFF.

The chain recombines TRBV6-5 with TRBJ1-1; weak D call: TRBD1 (6 bases). Germline V lookup: CDR1 MNHEY, CDR2 SVGAGI. CDR3 size: 16 residues. Trimming cost V 2 bases and J 3 bases, with 16 bases left between them. The CDR3 protein is CASSYPSGGGDTEAFF. CDR3 sequence (DNA): TGTGCCAGCAGTTACCCCAGCGGGGGCGGGGACACTGAAGCTTTCTTT.

This clonotype came up many times. This rearrangement joins TRBV14 to TRBJ2-7; D is unclear. The CDR3 has 15 residues. Germline V CDR1 and CDR2: SGHDN, FVKESK. The V end was cut by 3 bases, the J end by 4 bases, with 16 bases between. Here the CDR3 reads CASSQSWAYPYEQYF. CDR3 in DNA: TGTGCCAGCAGCCAGTCATGGGCTTACCCTTACGAGCAGTACTTC.

This clonotype was found many times. This rearrangement joins TRBV29-1 to TRBJ2-1; D ambiguous. Germline V gene sequence: CDR1 SQVTM, CDR2 ANQGSEA. CDR3 size: 13 residues. V lost 6 bases and J 6 bases, leaving 15 bases between the germline ends. The CDR3 here is CSVLWVAGNEQFF. CDR3 bases: TGCAGCGTCCTATGGGTGGCAGGCAATGAGCAGTTCTTC.

The genes are TRBV27 and TRBJ2-3; TRBD2 aligns across 8 bases. Trimming took 3 bases from V and 3 from J; bases not matched to a gene: 8. Germline loops: CDR1 MNHEY, CDR2 SMNVEV (reference sequence). The CDR3 has 16 residues. This CDR3 reads CASSFSREGGTDTQYF. CDR3 DNA: TGTGCCAGCAGTTTCAGCCGGGAGGGCGGGACAGATACGCAGTATTTT.

This clonotype was detected ten times or more. V is TRBV2 and J is TRBJ1-6; D unresolved. This CDR3 contains 15 residues. Trimming left V 3 bases short and J 0 bases short, with 6 bases between. CDR1 is SNHLY and CDR2 is FYNNEI in the germline V gene. The chain's CDR3 is CASSEESSYNSPLHF. The CDR3 region has the DNA TGTGCCAGCAGTGAGGAGAGCTCCTATAATTCACCCCTCCACTTT.

This clonotype appeared many times. The chain combines TRBV7-2 with TRBJ2-7; D perhaps matches TRBD2 (5 bases). The germline CDR1 and CDR2 sequences are SGHTA and FQGNSA. This CDR3 has 16 residues. Deletions cut 7 bases from V and 0 bases from J, with 19 bases between. The CDR3 DNA is TGTGCCAGCACCCCGGAGGCCTCGCCAAGCTCCTACGAGCAGTACTTC. Its translation: CASTPEASPSSYEQYF.